The source of this TCR beta chain is a study of T cell responses to AZD1222 COVID-19 vaccine listed by TCRdb under 2021. In the study overall: AZD1222 recipients whose second dose came at about 4 weeks and those whose second dose came at about 12 weeks were combined into one group, since spike-specific TCR depth and breadth did not differ between the two schedules. A total of around 240 trial participants underwent TCR sequencing, of whom some 210 received two doses of AZD1222 and some 25 received two doses of the MenACWY control vaccine. Trial participants were enrolled by age into 18-55, 56-69 and 70-plus year subgroups, with roughly 160, 29 and 62 TCR-sequenced participants respectively.

Notes on this clone: This receptor's antigen is unknown. Base qualities are not recorded, but no much larger clone differs from it by a single base.

The sample's time point label, in plain terms: baseline before first vaccination. Samples from vaccinated people were obtained from the UK trials COV001 and COV002, which included a single-blind randomized controlled phase 2/3 trial of AZD1222 (ChAdOx1 nCoV-19) in healthy adults. Trial participant PBMC samples were collected at day 0 and day 28 after the second dose for TCRbeta chain sequencing. The CDR3 regions of human TCRbeta chains were subjected to immunosequencing. Per the authors' processing: Repertoire TCRs were checked for matches against a reference library of SARS-CoV-2-specific TCRs that had been generated using the MIRA antigen-specificity platform. Breadth was defined as the fraction of unique TCRs that were SARS-CoV-2-associated, and depth was defined as the fraction of total T cells that were SARS-CoV-2-associated. Using the MIRA data, every spike-specific TCR was mapped to the spike region that the TCR reacted to and assigned to either a CD4 or a CD8 class. Log10-transformed breadth and depth values were compared by one-way ANOVA with Sidak's multiple comparisons tests. TCRdb re-hosts the immuneACCESS table, in-frame sequences only. Its copies lack some clones; in the studies checked, an unresolved V gene accounts for under half of them, and the cause for the rest is not known. V and J calls and clone size are copied from that table; D and trimming were computed from the DNA. The sample yields approximately 150,000 clones; less than 90% were counted once. 1.6% of the sample is in the top ten clones.

Looking up the germline V gene (reference sequence) yields CDR1 LNHDA and CDR2 SQIVND. From its cysteine to its phenylalanine, the CDR3 spans 15 amino acids. The retained sequence is limited to the CDR3, 45 bases, with the frame set at the first base. A distance of 15 bases separates the germline ends of V and J, which lose 6 bases and 4 bases respectively. Broader findings and caveats from the paper: Nearly half of unique spike-specific TCRs reportedly recognized epitopes outside regions mutated in the B.1.351 and B.1.1.7 variants. No day 14 peak-response samples were available, so repertoires were characterized only after the peak T cell response. The 56-69-year group was small, and its depth increase did not reach significance, likely because of low power. The whole spike protein was spanned by vaccine-associated CD4 TCRs, and dominant responses were seen in regions 160-218 and 743-854. Most participants were white British and females outnumbered males, and the authors suggested that clonal diversity may have been underestimated. After two AZD1222 doses, both the breadth and the depth of spike-specific TCRs were significantly higher than at day 0 and than in MenACWY recipients. Conclusions about previously exposed vaccinees were limited because only six or seven AZD1222 recipients were SARS-CoV-2 seropositive at baseline.

The chain is assembled from TRBV19 and TRBJ2-2, with no D gene named confidently. Source: peripheral blood, taken on day 0 of AZD1222 vaccination. The sequence was collected from an adult in good health. The sequence in DNA is TGTGCCAGTAGCGATACGGACGTCCTCACCGGGGAGCTGTTTTTT. This gives the protein CASSDTDVLTGELFF. Reference TRBV19 and TRBJ2-2 genes cover what lies past the CDR3, so the full variable domain is DGGITQSPKYLFRKEGQNVTLSCEQNLNHDAMYWYRQDPGQGLRLIYYSQIVNDFQKGDIAEGYSVSREKKESFPLTVTSAQKNPTAFYLCASSDTDVLTGELFFGEGSRLTVL.